The rows below give T cell receptor beta chains drawn from one sample of a study of neurological immune-mediated disorders. One entry per CDR3 protein results from TCRdb running MiXCR on the 5' RACE reads. Of about 55,000 distinct CDR3 sequences listed, around 3.6% were seen once; the top ten hold roughly 1.5%. Sequenced input: PBMCs. These receptors were collected from a man under 40 with multiple sclerosis. The CDR3 runs from the conserved cysteine through the conserved F or W. The D gene is left open where the match is weak. Clone size is given for some rows only: seen once, a few or many times, or a class if the clone is expanded.

j_call | d_call | clone_size | v_call | cdr3_aa | cdr3_nt
TRBJ2-3 | - | many | TRBV27 | CASSFQTATDTQYF | TGTGCCAGCAGTTTCCAGACGGCTACAGATACGCAGTATTTT
TRBJ2-2 | - | many | TRBV6-2/TRBV6-3 | CASSSIQDLNTGELFF | TGTGCCAGCAGCTCAATACAGGACCTGAACACCGGGGAGCTGTTTTTT
TRBJ1-6 | - | many | TRBV5-1 | CASSERVNSPLHF | TGCGCCAGCTCAGAGAGAGTTAATTCACCCCTCCACTTT
TRBJ2-2 | TRBD1 | many | TRBV20-1 | CSAGTGANTGELFF | TGCAGTGCCGGGACAGGGGCCAACACCGGGGAGCTGTTTTTT
TRBJ1-2 | TRBD1 | few | TRBV18 | CASSPGQAYGLNYGYTF | TGTGCCAGCTCACCTGGACAGGCCTACGGTCTAAACTATGGCTACACCTTC
TRBJ1-2 | - | many | TRBV6-5 | CASSYRGYYGYTF | TGTGCCAGCAGTTACAGGGGGTACTATGGCTACACCTTC
TRBJ2-3 | TRBD2 | many | TRBV7-9 | CASSLAGDYYTQYF | TGTGCCAGCAGCTTAGCTGGGGACTATTATACGCAGTATTTT
TRBJ2-2 | TRBD2 | many | TRBV20-1 | CSARLAGTGELFF | TGCAGTGCTAGACTAGCGGGGACCGGGGAGCTGTTTTTT
TRBJ2-6 | - | many | TRBV14 | CASSPRGAGANVLTF | TGTGCCAGCAGCCCCAGGGGCGCTGGGGCCAACGTCCTGACTTTC
TRBJ1-3 | - | many | TRBV6-7 | CASSWTPEYSGNTIYF | TGTGCCAGCAGTTGGACCCCGGAGTACTCTGGAAACACCATATATTTT
TRBJ1-1 | - | many | TRBV6-6 | CASSWEVNTEAFF | TGTGCCAGCAGTTGGGAGGTGAACACTGAAGCTTTCTTT
TRBJ2-7 | TRBD2 | many | TRBV20-1 | CSARLAGGKRHEQYF | TGCAGTGCTAGGTTAGCGGGAGGGAAAAGACACGAGCAGTACTTC
TRBJ1-6 | - | many | TRBV9 | CASSGTPGGSPLHF | TGTGCCAGCAGCGGGACTCCCGGTGGTTCACCCCTCCACTTT
TRBJ1-1 | - | many | TRBV9 | CASSVEGAEAFF | TGTGCCAGCAGCGTGGAGGGGGCTGAAGCTTTCTTT
TRBJ1-4 | - | - | TRBV11-1 | CASSPQERRSEKLFF | TGTGCCAGCAGCCCCCAAGAGCGGCGGAGTGAAAAACTGTTTTTT
TRBJ2-6 | - | many | TRBV7-9 | CASSLGRGGANVLTF | TGTGCCAGCAGCTTAGGCCGGGGAGGGGCCAACGTCCTGACTTTC
TRBJ1-1 | - | many | TRBV12-3/TRBV12-4 | CASSLTEMNTEAFF | TGTGCCAGCAGCCTTACAGAGATGAACACTGAAGCTTTCTTT
TRBJ1-1 | - | - | TRBV12-3/TRBV12-4 | CASSTRGSGTEAFF | TGTGCCAGCAGTACGAGGGGGAGCGGGACTGAAGCTTTCTTT
TRBJ2-1 | TRBD1 | many | TRBV12-3/TRBV12-4 | CASSLALGTAYEQFF | TGTGCCAGCAGTTTAGCGCTAGGGACAGCTTATGAGCAGTTCTTC
TRBJ1-1 | TRBD1 | many | TRBV20-1 | CSVPRQGRTEAFF | TGCAGTGTTCCACGACAGGGAAGGACTGAAGCTTTCTTT
TRBJ1-4 | - | many | TRBV10-3 | CAISRTTNEKLFF | TGTGCCATCAGCCGTACAACTAATGAAAAACTGTTTTTT
TRBJ2-5 | - | few | TRBV28 | CASSLGLALQETQYF | TGTGCCAGCAGTTTAGGGCTAGCGCTACAAGAGACCCAGTACTTC
TRBJ2-6 | - | many | TRBV28 | CASRRQTGANVLTF | TGTGCCAGCAGGAGACAGACTGGGGCCAACGTCCTGACTTTC
TRBJ1-1 | - | many | TRBV9 | CASSVGRAGGPEAFF | TGTGCCAGCAGCGTAGGCAGGGCTGGGGGCCCTGAAGCTTTCTTT